The 23 T cell receptor beta chains listed next were all sequenced from one sample in a study of T-cell memory formation after mild COVID-19. TCRdb re-derived calls from the 5' RACE reads in MiXCR, one entry per CDR3 protein. The table shows around 430,000 distinct CDR3 sequences, with roughly 15% occurring only once. The sample taken for sequencing was PBMCs or a T cell subset sorted from them (not recorded which). The origin of the receptors is a man between 18 and 29 years old who had mild COVID-19 (a few samples of this study predate the infection). Cell type and time point are not known.

The V gene is TRBV4-1, the J gene TRBJ2-3; 10 bases are a match to TRBD1. The germline V gene has CDR1 MGHRA and CDR2 YSYEKL. V lost 3 bases to trimming and J lost 4 bases; unmatched junction nucleotides: 7. The CDR3 runs 16 residues. The CDR3 DNA is TGCGCCAGCAGCCATCGACAGGGGGCTAGGGCAGATACGCAGTATTTT. It is translated as CASSHRQGARADTQYF.

The chain combines TRBV3-1 with TRBJ1-1; no clear D gene. CDR3 length: 13 amino acids. In germline, CDR1 is LGHDT, CDR2 YNNKEL (reference sequence). V lost 4 bases, J lost 10 bases, and 16 bases lay in between. In DNA, the CDR3 is TGTGCCAGCAGCCTCCAGATGTCCCGAGGAGCTTTCTTT. Amino acids: CASSLQMSRGAFF.

This chain uses TRBV6-6 with TRBJ2-2, with TRBD1 matching 10 bases. The germline V gene encodes CDR1 MNHNY and CDR2 SVGAGI (reference sequence). The CDR3 sequence is 16 residues long. After removal of 1 base from V and 7 bases from J, the junction contained 6 bases not matched to a gene. The CDR3 sequence is CASSYLGQGTSGELFF. CDR3 nucleotide sequence: TGTGCCAGCAGTTACTTGGGACAGGGGACGAGCGGGGAGCTGTTTTTT.

In its sample, this clonotype was seen a few times. This chain uses TRBV9 with TRBJ2-1; possible D gene TRBD1, 6 bases. CDR1 is SGDLS and CDR2 is YYNGEE in the germline V gene. The germline V and J ends were trimmed by 3 bases and 3 bases, with 16 bases remaining between them. This CDR3 is built from 16 residues. The CDR3 sequence is CASSEGVRGGYNEQFF. Here the CDR3 DNA reads TGTGCCAGCAGCGAGGGAGTTAGAGGGGGCTACAATGAGCAGTTCTTC. The full variable domain, rest sourced from reference TRBV9 and TRBJ2-1, is DSGVTQTPKHLITATGQRVTLRCSPRSGDLSVYWYQQSLDQGLQFLIQYYNGEERAKGNILERFSAQQFPDLHSELNLSSLELGDSALYFCASSEGVRGGYNEQFFGPGTRLTVL.

The rearrangement joins TRBV15 to TRBJ2-7; 10 bases match TRBD1. Germline values: CDR1 LNHNV, CDR2 YYDKDF (reference sequence). V trimming: 1 base; J trimming: 2 bases; junction bases outside the gene matches: 5. CDR3 length: 16 amino acids. The CDR3 sequence: CATSRGSGTGAYEQYF. The CDR3 DNA reads TGTGCCACCAGCAGAGGGTCCGGGACAGGGGCCTACGAGCAGTACTTC.

This clonotype was counted between two and nine times. The chain links TRBV7-2 to TRBJ2-7, with a possible D match to TRBD2 (7 bases). The CDR3 has 14 amino acids. Germline CDR1 SGHTA, CDR2 FQGNSA. V lost 5 bases, J lost 9 bases, and 20 bases lay in between. The CDR3 reads CASSPPGEGLGQYF. CDR3 in DNA: TGTGCCAGCAGCCCCCCAGGGGAGGGCTTGGGGCAGTACTTC.

The V and J genes are TRBV20-1 and TRBJ2-2, with a weak D call TRBD1 (6 bases). The V gene lost 0 bases and the J gene lost 4 bases, with 12 bases spanning the gap. Germline V gives CDR1 DFQATT, CDR2 SNEGSKA (reference sequence). The CDR3 sequence is 15 residues long. Here the CDR3 reads CSARDLQGPTGELFF. CDR3 nucleotide sequence: TGCAGTGCTAGAGATTTACAGGGACCCACCGGGGAGCTGTTTTTT.

This clonotype was seen a few times. This chain links TRBV4-1 with TRBJ1-6; D perhaps matches TRBD1 (5 bases). The CDR3 is made up of 14 amino acids. Germline CDR1 is MGHRA and CDR2 is YSYEKL. Trimming left V 1 base short and J 9 bases short, with 10 bases between. CDR3 region: CASSQVGGSSPLHF. CDR3 DNA: TGCGCCAGCAGCCAAGTGGGGGGATCTTCACCCCTCCACTTT.

This clonotype was seen ten or more times. V is TRBV7-2 and J is TRBJ1-1; the match to TRBD1 covers 11 bases. CDR1 SGHTA and CDR2 FQGNSA come from the germline V gene. The CDR3 spans 14 residues. After removal of 5 bases from V and 5 bases from J, the junction contained 4 bases not matched to a gene. The CDR3 region is CASSGQGALTEAFF. In nucleotides, the CDR3 is TGTGCCAGCAGCGGACAGGGGGCTCTTACTGAAGCTTTCTTT.

The chain has TRBV7-6 and TRBJ2-7; 9 bases fit TRBD2. With V trimmed by 5 bases and J by 5 bases, 7 bases remained unmatched. Germline CDR1 is SGHVS and CDR2 is FNYEAQ. The CDR3 runs to 14 residues. The CDR3 sequence: CASSLLAGGHEQYV. The CDR3 nucleotides read TGTGCCAGCAGCCTCTTGGCGGGGGGGCACGAGCAGTACGTC.

DNA of the CDR3: TGTGCCAGCAGCATGGGAGTTAAAGGGGGAGGCAATGAGCAGTTCTTC. It codes for CASSMGVKGGGNEQFF. This sequence joins TRBV12-3 or TRBV12-4 and TRBJ2-1; D may match TRBD1 or TRBD2 (6 bases each). The CDR3 loop spans 16 amino acids. Between the trimmed V and J ends, which lost 6 bases and 6 bases, there was a span of 21 bases.

V and J are TRBV19 and TRBJ1-1; D gene unclear. CDR3 size: 11 residues. V lost 11 bases, J lost 6 bases, and 13 bases lay in between. Germline V gene lookup returns CDR1 LNHDA and CDR2 SQIVND (reference sequence). Here the CDR3 DNA reads TGTGCCGTTCGATTGGTAGCTGAAGCTTTCTTT. It encodes CAVRLVAEAFF.

This clonotype was counted only a few times. The DNA of the CDR3 is TGTGCCATCAGCGAGCGGGGCGGGGAGACCCAGTACTTC. Translating gives CAISERGGETQYF. This chain links TRBV10-3 with TRBJ2-5, with 7 bases identical to TRBD2. This CDR3 is built from 13 residues. Germline CDR1 ENHRY, CDR2 SYGVKD. The J segment lost 5 bases and the V segment lost 6 bases, leaving 6 bases of the junction unmatched.

This clonotype came up a few times. This chain links TRBV12-3 or TRBV12-4 with TRBJ2-1, with D unclear. The V end lost 7 bases, the J end lost 10 bases, and 14 bases lay between the germline ends. The CDR3 runs to 12 residues. The CDR3 loop is CASTIEWVEQFF. The DNA for the CDR3 is TGTGCCAGCACCATTGAGTGGGTAGAGCAGTTCTTC.

The rearrangement links TRBV7-3 to TRBJ2-7, with D perhaps matching TRBD1 or TRBD2 (5 bases each). This CDR3 is 14 amino acids long. Germline assignment: CDR1 SGHTA and CDR2 FQGTGA. Trimming shortened V by 5 bases and J by 6 bases, and 17 bases separated the two germline ends. This CDR3 is CASSPNFGGSEQYF. In nucleotides, the CDR3 is TGTGCCAGCAGCCCGAACTTTGGGGGTTCCGAGCAGTACTTC. Filled out from reference TRBV7-3 and TRBJ2-7, the complete variable domain reads GAGVSQTPSNKVTEKGKYVELRCDPISGHTALYWYRQSLGQGPEFLIYFQGTGAADDSGLPNDRFFAVRPEGSVSTLKIQRTERGDSAVYLCASSPNFGGSEQYFGPGTRLTVT.

This clonotype turned up a few times. This chain connects TRBV4-1 to TRBJ2-3; possible D gene TRBD2, 5 bases. Germline V CDR1 and CDR2: MGHRA, YSYEKL. With 1 base removed from V and 1 base from J, the gap between germline ends came to 15 bases. The CDR3 length is 17 residues. The CDR3 here is CASSQGFPAGGTDTQYF. CDR3 sequence (DNA): TGCGCCAGCAGCCAAGGGTTTCCTGCGGGCGGCACAGATACGCAGTATTTT.

This chain connects TRBV7-9 to TRBJ2-1; the match to TRBD2 covers 9 bases. The junction had 5 bases not matched to a gene; V was cut back by 5 bases and J by 0 bases. This CDR3 has 16 amino acids. The germline gives CDR1 SEHNR, CDR2 FQNEAQ (reference sequence). CDR3: CASSQLAGLSYNEQFF. The DNA for the CDR3 is TGTGCCAGCAGCCAACTAGCGGGCCTCTCCTACAATGAGCAGTTCTTC. Variable domain in full (rest from reference TRBV7-9 and TRBJ2-1): DTGVSQNPRHKITKRGQNVTFRCDPISEHNRLYWYRQTLGQGPEFLTYFQNEAQLEKSRLLSDRFSAERPKGSFSTLEIQRTEQGDSAMYLCASSQLAGLSYNEQFFGPGTRLTVL.

The chain is built from TRBV6-4 and TRBJ1-2, with TRBD1 identical over 7 bases. The CDR3 extends over 11 amino acids. Germline CDR1 MRHNA, CDR2 SNTAGT. Trimming cost V 6 bases and J 8 bases; bases outside gene matches: 3. The CDR3 coding sequence is TGTGCCAGCAGCGACAGGGTCGGCTACACCTTC. As protein: CASSDRVGYTF.

The chain links TRBV12-3 or TRBV12-4 to TRBJ2-7, with D perhaps matching TRBD2 (5 bases). The CDR3 is made up of 12 amino acids. V was pared by 6 bases and J by 5 bases, with 11 bases between. The CDR3 is CASRQDWNEQYF. Written as DNA, the CDR3 is TGTGCCAGCAGGCAGGACTGGAACGAGCAGTACTTC.

Many counts were recorded for this clonotype. The chain combines TRBV7-9 with TRBJ2-3; D is unresolved. V lost 3 bases and J 1 base, leaving 8 bases between the germline ends. The CDR3 is 14 amino acids. CDR1 is SEHNR, CDR2 FQNEAQ, per germline (reference sequence). Written as DNA, the CDR3 is TGTGCCAGCAGCTTTTTTGGAGGCACAGATACGCAGTATTTT. Its translation: CASSFFGGTDTQYF.

The V and J genes are TRBV9 and TRBJ1-5, with TRBD1 as a possible D gene (6 bases). Germline CDR1 is SGDLS and CDR2 is YYNGEE. The CDR3 loop spans 15 amino acids. The V end lost 0 bases, the J end lost 3 bases, and 10 bases lay between the germline ends. DNA of the CDR3: TGTGCCAGCAGCGTAGAAGGACAGCCCAATCAGCCCCAGCATTTT. Protein sequence: CASSVEGQPNQPQHF.

At least ten counts were recorded for this clonotype. The gene calls are TRBV5-1 and TRBJ2-5; 8 nucleotides align to TRBD2. Per germline, CDR1 SGHRS and CDR2 YFSETQ. The CDR3 runs to 16 residues. The V gene end was trimmed by 1 base and the J gene end by 5 bases; junction bases not matched to a gene: 10. CDR3 DNA: TGCGCCAGCAGCTTGTTTCCAGCGGGGGCCGGGGAGACCCAGTACTTC. Its translation is CASSLFPAGAGETQYF.

The chain couples TRBV7-2 to TRBJ1-2; D is perhaps TRBD1 (5 bases). The ends were cut back, 5 bases at V and 5 bases at J, with 15 bases in the middle. Germline V gives CDR1 SGHTA, CDR2 FQGNSA. This CDR3 is 14 amino acids long. As DNA, the CDR3 is TGTGCCAGCAGCGGTAGACAGCCATTATATGGCTACACCTTC. It codes for CASSGRQPLYGYTF.